Listed below are T cell receptor beta chains from one sample, sequenced in a study of cytomegalovirus exposure and HLA in healthy donors. The assay was immunoSEQ multiplex PCR, and TCRdb's table has in-frame clones only and misses some. The sample yields 150,000 to 200,000 clones, more than 70% seen once. Sequenced input: PBMCs. These TCRs come from a young man in good health and CMV-seropositive. CDR3s include the opening cysteine and the closing phenylalanine or tryptophan. Fields, in order: J gene, V gene, CDR3 protein.

TRBJ2-7 TRBV18 CASSHTSGSHPYEQYF
TRBJ2-1 TRBV6-5 CASSGSRVHEQFF
TRBJ2-7 TRBV7-9 CASSTTSLSSYEQYF
TRBJ2-7 TRBV7-8 CASSHGGTLYEQYF
TRBJ2-7 TRBV9 CASSVGVGLGNEQYF
TRBJ2-7 TRBV28 CASSSGSVPSSYEQYF
TRBJ2-1 TRBV28 CASSSSSGSLDEQFF
TRBJ2-5 TRBV2 CASSDWDRVQETQYF
TRBJ2-7 TRBV13 CASSLNGGTSYEQYF
TRBJ2-7 TRBV6-5 CASSHRDRTYEQYF
TRBJ1-1 TRBV5-1 CASSPPGVRTEAFF
TRBJ1-1 TRBV9 CASSPRDRALQTTEAFF
TRBJ2-7 TRBV6-5 CASSYEAGVGYEQYF
TRBJ2-7 TRBV4-1 CASSALAGNYEQYF
TRBJ2-7 TRBV7-9 CASSLTVVDEQYF
TRBJ1-1 TRBV2 CASSYNAGRWNTEAFF
TRBJ2-7 TRBV5-1 CASSLESGFDEQYF
- TRBV6-5 CASGSPALSYEQYF
TRBJ1-2 TRBV7-9 CASSYTGNYGYTF
TRBJ2-4 TRBV5-1 CASSLEPYVAKNIQYF
TRBJ1-1 TRBV2 CASSILQGNTEAFF
TRBJ2-7 TRBV18 CASSTGTSVYEQYF
TRBJ2-5 TRBV28 CASSPLRPGLTRETQYF
TRBJ2-7 TRBV5-1 CASSLEGGTFKDWNF
TRBJ2-2 TRBV7-9 CASSLSQGADTGELFF
TRBJ1-2 TRBV29-1 CSGAGEGNYGYTF
TRBJ2-1 TRBV7-9 CASSYAGLAQNEQFF
TRBJ2-7 TRBV27 CASSRQGVTYEQYF
TRBJ2-1 TRBV7-7 CASSRDRGSYEQFF
TRBJ2-7 TRBV7-9 CASSSSGSSYEQYF
TRBJ2-1 TRBV19 CASSIVALVGEQFF
TRBJ2-1 TRBV19 CASSSGLRSYNEQFF
TRBJ2-3 TRBV2 CASLRTPNTDTQYF
TRBJ2-1 TRBV6-1 CASNSLLSTYNEQFF
TRBJ1-2 TRBV30 CAWTKAGGGGYTF
TRBJ1-1 TRBV6-1 CASSPEGGRTEAFF
TRBJ2-1 TRBV11-3 CASSWVSGGSNEQFF
TRBJ2-2 TRBV27 CASSLSTTGELFF
TRBJ2-7 TRBV5-1 CASSLALQGYEQYF
TRBJ1-2 TRBV2 CASSIGQVPYGYTF
TRBJ2-5 TRBV27 CASSLFWEETQYF
TRBJ2-3 TRBV4-1 CASSHFIGFPASTDTQYF
TRBJ2-1 TRBV19 CASSIDLTSGRAYNEQFF
TRBJ1-5 TRBV2 CASSDRVADQPQHF
TRBJ2-1 TRBV5-1 CASSTGTSLNEQFF
TRBJ2-6 TRBV6-1 CASSEVLAGGPDLTF
TRBJ2-2 TRBV7-9 CASSLGSVRFGDTGELFF
TRBJ1-1 TRBV18 CASSPGGPRNTEAFF
TRBJ2-3 TRBV28 CASTPSGERRGSF
TRBJ2-1 TRBV5-4 CASTHGGGGNNEQFF
TRBJ2-7 TRBV19 CASSIISGAGVYEQYF